The rows below give T cell receptor beta chains drawn from one sample of a study of regulatory T cells in long-lasting Graves disease. TCRdb re-called the multiplex PCR reads through MiXCR, storing one row per CDR3 protein. The table shows fewer than 350,000 distinct CDR3 sequences, with about 18% occurring only once. The material was peripheral blood mononuclear cells (PBMCs), obtained at new diagnosis, from a patient treated with antithyroid drugs. Receptors were obtained from a female donor with Graves disease. The CDR3 runs from the conserved cysteine through the conserved F or W. The order of the fields is D gene, J gene, clone size, V gene, CDR3 DNA, CDR3 protein. The D gene is left open where the match is weak. Size is stated for part of the rows, as once, few or many counts, or as a class when the clone is expanded.

NA,TRBJ1-1,many,TRBV27,TGTGCCAGCAGTTCTGGTCCGGGGGCAATGACTGAAGCTTTCTTT,CASSSGPGAMTEAFF
NA,TRBJ1-5,few,TRBV20-1,TGCAGTGCTCCGGTTGAGAATCAGCCCCAGCATTTT,CSAPVENQPQHF
NA,TRBJ2-3,NA,TRBV19,TGTGCCAGTAGTGGGGCGGGGGCAAGCACAGATACGCAGTATTTT,CASSGAGASTDTQYF
NA,TRBJ1-6,many,TRBV10-2,TGCGCCAGCAAGGCGGCGGGCGATTCACCCCTCCACTTT,CASKAAGDSPLHF
TRBD2,TRBJ2-1,many,TRBV2,TGTGCCAGCAGTGGAGTAGCGGGAGACAATGAGCAGTTCTTC,CASSGVAGDNEQFF
NA,TRBJ1-2,NA,TRBV2,TGTGCCAGCAGAGATGACAGCTATGGCTACACCTTC,CASRDDSYGYTF
NA,TRBJ2-5,NA,TRBV9,TGTGCCAGCAGCGAGGACTGGGAAGAGACCCAGTACTTC,CASSEDWEETQYF
NA,TRBJ1-1,many,TRBV4-1,TGCGCCAGCAGCCAAGAGACGGGGACTGAAGCTTTCTTT,CASSQETGTEAFF
TRBD1,TRBJ1-5,NA,TRBV10-2,TGCGCCAGCAGTGAGGCAGGGGGACACAATCAGCCCCAGCATTTT,CASSEAGGHNQPQHF
NA,TRBJ2-7,many,TRBV19,TGTGCCAGTAGTACCCCAGGGGTTGCCTACGAGCAGTACTTC,CASSTPGVAYEQYF
NA,TRBJ2-1,many,TRBV20-1,TGCAGTGCTAGAGGGAACAGGGTGGCGAACAATGAGCAGTTCTTC,CSARGNRVANNEQFF
NA,TRBJ1-6,many,TRBV6-1,TGTGCCAGCAGAAAACTAAGAGAGAATTCACCCCTCCACTTT,CASRKLRENSPLHF
NA,TRBJ1-5,many,TRBV12-3/TRBV12-4,TGTGCCAGCAGTTTCGAGGGGTTGGGTCAGCCCCAGCATTTT,CASSFEGLGQPQHF
NA,TRBJ1-5,NA,TRBV30,TGTGCCTGGAGTAAACGTTCAGGTCAGCCCCAGCATTTT,CAWSKRSGQPQHF
TRBD2,TRBJ2-1,few,TRBV20-1,TGCAGTGCTTTGGGCGGGGGGCCCAATGAGCAGTTCTTC,CSALGGGPNEQFF
NA,TRBJ2-7,many,TRBV11-3,TGTGCCAGCAGCTTGAGGGGGGCTCTAACCACCTACGAGCAGTACTTC,CASSLRGALTTYEQYF
NA,TRBJ2-1,many,TRBV10-3,TGTGCCATCAGTGAGTTGAATGAGCAGTTCTTC,CAISELNEQFF
TRBD2,TRBJ2-1,many,TRBV7-2,TGTGCCAGCAGCCCCTCCCGGCTGACTAGCGGGAGGGCAATGCAGTTCTTC,CASSPSRLTSGRAMQFF
NA,TRBJ1-2,many,TRBV6-5,TGTGCCAGCAGTTACTCCCGGGGCGAAACCCGGTATGGCTACACCTTC,CASSYSRGETRYGYTF
TRBD2,TRBJ2-3,many,TRBV2,TGTGCCAGCCTCGCAGCGGGAGGAGGCACAGATACGCAGTATTTT,CASLAAGGGTDTQYF
NA,TRBJ2-2,few,TRBV24-1,TGTGCCACCAGTGACCAGGAGTGGGGGCGGAGCGGGGAGCTGTTTTTT,CATSDQEWGRSGELFF
TRBD2,TRBJ2-1,many,TRBV12-3/TRBV12-4,TGTGCCAGCAGTTTGGGCGGGAGGACCGATGAGCAGTTCTTC,CASSLGGRTDEQFF
NA,TRBJ1-4,many,TRBV15,TGTGCCACCAGCAGAGTCGGGAGAAGCACCCCTGAAAAACTGTTTTTT,CATSRVGRSTPEKLFF
TRBD1,TRBJ2-1,few,TRBV14,TGTGCCAGCAGCCAAGATCTGGGACAGGGAAATAAGCAGTTCTTC,CASSQDLGQGNKQFF
NA,TRBJ2-5,many,TRBV11-2,TGTGCCAGCAGCGTCACTTCCAGGGCGCAAGAGACCCAGTACTTC,CASSVTSRAQETQYF
TRBD1,TRBJ1-4,many,TRBV6-1,TGTGCCAGCAGCCCTCATTTCGACAGGGTTGGTGAAAAACTGTTTTTT,CASSPHFDRVGEKLFF
TRBD1,TRBJ2-1,few,TRBV10-3,TGTGCCATCAGTGAGGGGGCCGGGACAGGGGATTACAATGAGCAGTTCTTC,CAISEGAGTGDYNEQFF
NA,TRBJ1-3,NA,TRBV29-1,TGCAGCGTTGAGGAGGGGTGGGAACGCATATATTTT,CSVEEGWERIYF
NA,TRBJ1-5,few,TRBV19,TGTGCCAGTGGTAAGCAGTGGTCGGAACAGCCCCAGCATTTT,CASGKQWSEQPQHF
TRBD1,TRBJ1-1,many,TRBV20-1,TGCAGTGCCAGTCCCGGGACAGGTTTGAACACTGAAGCTTTCTTT,CSASPGTGLNTEAFF
NA,TRBJ2-7,NA,TRBV7-3,TGTGCCAGCAGCATAGGGGCAGGCCCTTACGAGCAGTACTTC,CASSIGAGPYEQYF
TRBD2,TRBJ2-1,NA,TRBV6-1,TGTGCCAGCAGTGACATAGCGGGAGTCTATGAGCAGTTCTTC,CASSDIAGVYEQFF
NA,TRBJ2-7,NA,TRBV2,TGTGCCAGCAGAGAGGCTGCAGGGCTCTCGACCTACGAGCAGTACTTC,CASREAAGLSTYEQYF
NA,TRBJ2-4,NA,TRBV4-2,TGTGCCAGCAGCCACCAGGAGGGAGCCAAAAACATTCAGTACTTC,CASSHQEGAKNIQYF
NA,TRBJ1-1,NA,TRBV20-1,TGCAGTGCTGACCGGGGGGGGAACACTGAAGCTTTCTTT,CSADRGGNTEAFF
TRBD2,TRBJ2-5,many,TRBV7-9,TGTGCCAGCAGCCCGGGACTACCGGAGACCCAGTACTTC,CASSPGLPETQYF
NA,TRBJ2-3,NA,TRBV6-2/TRBV6-3,TGTGCCAGCAGTTACCTTAGGGGGGGGGATACGCAGTATTTT,CASSYLRGGDTQYF
NA,TRBJ2-5,NA,TRBV20-1,TGCAGTGCTTTTCCGGGACTGTACCAAGAGACCCAGTACTTC,CSAFPGLYQETQYF
NA,TRBJ2-6,many,TRBV11-2,TGTGCCAGCAGCTTTCTGGAATCTGGGGCCAACGTCCTGACTTTC,CASSFLESGANVLTF
NA,TRBJ2-1,few,TRBV24-1,TGTGCCACCAGTGGAGAGGGCAGGACCGACAATGAGCAGTTCTTC,CATSGEGRTDNEQFF
NA,TRBJ1-1,few,TRBV6-1,TGTGCCAGCAGTCCTCGGGGGGGGGGCAGTACTGAAGCTTTCTTT,CASSPRGGGSTEAFF
TRBD2,TRBJ2-1,many,TRBV6-1,TGTGCCAGCAGTCGGACTAGCGGGAGTGGAGATGAGCAGTTCTTC,CASSRTSGSGDEQFF